Listed here is a single TCR beta chain. Its antigen remains unidentified. The sample comes from a study of cytomegalovirus exposure and HLA in healthy donors. Overall study context: Earlier results showed some 120 million unique TCR beta sequences derived from roughly 200 million T cells. Regarding the study as a whole: Some V segments could not be told apart, so they were left out, TRBV6-2 and TRBV6-3 among them. A later analysis showed that HLA-associated TCR beta chains had undergone more clonal expansion than equally common others. In an earlier analysis, productive rearrangement rates for most beta V segments clustered near 87% or 30%.

Deletions cut 1 base from V and 1 base from J, with 11 bases between. Per germline, CDR1 SGHVS and CDR2 FNYEAQ. The CDR3 totals 16 residues. The PCR ran on 60 Vbeta and 13 Jbeta primers. TCRdb keeps only in-frame clones here, not all; method: immunoSEQ multiplex PCR. The sample has about 130,000 clones, 74% seen once. The sequenced material came from PBMCs. This rearrangement joins TRBV7-6 to TRBJ1-3; maybe TRBD1 (5 bases). This TCR came from a man aged 18 to 30 in good health and CMV-seropositive. CDR3: CASSLDRDFSGNTIYF. CDR3 sequence (DNA): TGTGCCAGCAGCTTAGATCGGGACTTTTCTGGAAACACCATATATTTT.